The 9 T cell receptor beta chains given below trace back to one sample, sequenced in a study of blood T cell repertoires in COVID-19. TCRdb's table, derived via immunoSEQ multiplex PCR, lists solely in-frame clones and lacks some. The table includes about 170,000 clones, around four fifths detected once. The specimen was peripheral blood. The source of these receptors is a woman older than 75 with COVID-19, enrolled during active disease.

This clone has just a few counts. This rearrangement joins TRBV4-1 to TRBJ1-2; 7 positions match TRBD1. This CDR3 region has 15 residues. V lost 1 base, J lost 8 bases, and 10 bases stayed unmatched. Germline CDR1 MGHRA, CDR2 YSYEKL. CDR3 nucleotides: TGCGCCAGCAGCCAAGGTCAAGGGGGCATAGGGGGCTACACCTTC. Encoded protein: CASSQGQGGIGGYTF.

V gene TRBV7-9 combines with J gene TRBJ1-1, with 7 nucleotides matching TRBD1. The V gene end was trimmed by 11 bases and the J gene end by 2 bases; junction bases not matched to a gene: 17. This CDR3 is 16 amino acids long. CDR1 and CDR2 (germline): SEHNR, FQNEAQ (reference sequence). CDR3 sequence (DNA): TGTGCCGAACAGGGGCGGGATACGAGAACCAACACTGAAGCTTTCTTT. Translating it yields CAEQGRDTRTNTEAFF.

CDR3 coding DNA: TGTGCCAGCAGCTACTTAGCGGGAGGTGTGCGGGAGCAGTACTTC. Translation gives CASSYLAGGVREQYF. The rearrangement links TRBV5-4 to TRBJ2-7; TRBD2 agrees at 10 bases. The CDR3 runs to 15 residues. Germline V gene lookup returns CDR1 SGHNT and CDR2 YYREEE (reference sequence). The ends lost 3 bases at V and 7 bases at J; junction bases unmatched: 10. The full variable domain, completed using reference TRBV5-4 and TRBJ2-7, is ETGVTQSPTHLIKTRGQQVTLRCSSQSGHNTVSWYQQALGQGPQFIFQYYREEENGRGNFPPRFSGLQFPNYSSELNVNALELDDSALYLCASSYLAGGVREQYFGPGTRLTVT.

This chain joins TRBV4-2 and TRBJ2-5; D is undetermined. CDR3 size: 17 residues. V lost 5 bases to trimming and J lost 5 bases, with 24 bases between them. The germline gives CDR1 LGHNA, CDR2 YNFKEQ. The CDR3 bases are TGTGCCAGCAGCAAAAGTGTACCTAGTTCGTCTAGGGAGACCCAGTACTTC. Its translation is CASSKSVPSSSRETQYF.

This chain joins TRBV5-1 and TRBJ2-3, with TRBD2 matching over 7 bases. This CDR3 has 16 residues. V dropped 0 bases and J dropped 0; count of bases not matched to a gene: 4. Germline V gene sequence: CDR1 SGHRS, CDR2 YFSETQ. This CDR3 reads CASSLESGDSTDTQYF. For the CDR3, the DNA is TGCGCCAGCAGCTTGGAGAGCGGGGATAGCACAGATACGCAGTATTTT.

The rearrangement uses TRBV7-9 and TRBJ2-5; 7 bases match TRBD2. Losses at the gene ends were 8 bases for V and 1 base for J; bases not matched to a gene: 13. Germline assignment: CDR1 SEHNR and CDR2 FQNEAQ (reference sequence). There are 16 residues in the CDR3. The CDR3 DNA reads TGTGCCAGCCCACCCTTGAGAGCGGGGATCCAAGAGACCCAGTACTTC. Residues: CASPPLRAGIQETQYF.

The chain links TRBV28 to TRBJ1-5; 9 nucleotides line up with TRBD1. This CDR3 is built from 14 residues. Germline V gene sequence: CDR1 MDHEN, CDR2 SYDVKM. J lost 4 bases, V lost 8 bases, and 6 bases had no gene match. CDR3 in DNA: TGTGCCAGCGGGGACAGGGTGCTGAATCAGCCCCAGCATTTT. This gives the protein CASGDRVLNQPQHF.

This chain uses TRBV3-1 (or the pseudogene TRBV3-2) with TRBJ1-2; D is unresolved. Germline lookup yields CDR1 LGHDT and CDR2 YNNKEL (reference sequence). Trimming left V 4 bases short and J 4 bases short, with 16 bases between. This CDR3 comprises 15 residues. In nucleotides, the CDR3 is TGTGCCAGCAGCCGGAGTCCCGGCAGTGCCTATGGCTACACCTTC. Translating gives CASSRSPGSAYGYTF.

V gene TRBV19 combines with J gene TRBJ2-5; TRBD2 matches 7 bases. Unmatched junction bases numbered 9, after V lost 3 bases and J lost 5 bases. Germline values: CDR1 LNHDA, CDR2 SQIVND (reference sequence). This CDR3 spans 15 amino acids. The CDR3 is CASSMVGGSAETQYF. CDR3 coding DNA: TGTGCCAGTAGTATGGTGGGGGGGTCGGCGGAGACCCAGTACTTC.